This T cell receptor (beta chain) was profiled in a study of T cell responses to AZD1222 COVID-19 vaccine. Study conclusions and caveats: Reports indicate that nearly half of spike-specific TCRs are directed at unmutated variant regions. The sample set comprised mostly white British donors with more females, and clonal diversity was possibly underestimated. Mapped onto spike, vaccine-associated CD4 TCRs spanned it and were dominant at 160-218 and 743-854.

This CDR3 has 15 residues. Trimming left V 8 bases short and J 1 base short, with 15 bases between. Germline CDR1 is SNHLY and CDR2 is FYNNEI. As for this clone: What it binds is unknown.

Profiled with immunoSEQ multiplex PCR; TCRdb holds only in-frame clones, not every one. This repertoire shows 150,000 to 180,000 clones, over 70% found once; its top ten account for roughly 9.1%. Sequencing used peripheral blood, obtained 28 days after the second AZD1222 dose. The receptor was isolated from an adult who received the AZD1222 COVID-19 vaccine. The chain combines TRBV2 with TRBJ1-5, with a weak D call TRBD1 (5 bases). CDR3 in amino acids: CASAGARGSNQPQHF. DNA of the CDR3: TGTGCCAGCGCGGGAGCCCGGGGGAGCAATCAGCCCCAGCATTTT. Full variable domain (outside the CDR3, taken from reference TRBV2 and TRBJ1-5): EPEVTQTPSHQVTQMGQEVILRCVPISNHLYFYWYRQILGQKVEFLVSFYNNEISEKSEIFDDQFSVERPDGSNFTLKIRSTKLEDSAMYFCASAGARGSNQPQHFGDGTRLSIL.